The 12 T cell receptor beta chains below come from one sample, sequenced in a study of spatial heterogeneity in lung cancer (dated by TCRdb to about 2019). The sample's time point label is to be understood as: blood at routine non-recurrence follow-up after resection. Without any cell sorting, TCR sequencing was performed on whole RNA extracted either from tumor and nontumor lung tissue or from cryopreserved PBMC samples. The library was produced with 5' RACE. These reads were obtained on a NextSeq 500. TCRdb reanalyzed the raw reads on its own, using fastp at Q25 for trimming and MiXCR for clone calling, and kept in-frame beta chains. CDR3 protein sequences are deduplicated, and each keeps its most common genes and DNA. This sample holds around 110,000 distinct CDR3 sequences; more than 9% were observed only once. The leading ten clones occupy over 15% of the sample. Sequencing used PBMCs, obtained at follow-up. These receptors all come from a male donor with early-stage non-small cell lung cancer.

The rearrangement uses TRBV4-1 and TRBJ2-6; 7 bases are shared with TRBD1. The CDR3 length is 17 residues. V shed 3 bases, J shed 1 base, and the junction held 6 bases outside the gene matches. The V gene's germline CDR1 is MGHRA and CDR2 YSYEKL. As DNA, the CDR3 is TGCGCCAGCAGCCAGTCCGGGACAGCGTCTGGGGCCAACGTCCTGACTTTC. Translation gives CASSQSGTASGANVLTF.

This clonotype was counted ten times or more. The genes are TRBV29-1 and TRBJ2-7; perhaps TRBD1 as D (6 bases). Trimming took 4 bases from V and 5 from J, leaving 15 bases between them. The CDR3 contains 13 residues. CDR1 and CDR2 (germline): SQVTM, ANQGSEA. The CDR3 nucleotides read TGCAGCGTTGCTCGGGACATCGGCCACGAGCAGTACTTC. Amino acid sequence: CSVARDIGHEQYF.

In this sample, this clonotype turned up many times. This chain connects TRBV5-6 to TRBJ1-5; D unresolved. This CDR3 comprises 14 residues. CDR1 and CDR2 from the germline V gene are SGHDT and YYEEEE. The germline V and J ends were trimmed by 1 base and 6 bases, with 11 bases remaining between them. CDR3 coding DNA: TGTGCCAGCAGCTTGAACAGACTTGGTCAGCCCCAGCATTTT. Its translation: CASSLNRLGQPQHF.

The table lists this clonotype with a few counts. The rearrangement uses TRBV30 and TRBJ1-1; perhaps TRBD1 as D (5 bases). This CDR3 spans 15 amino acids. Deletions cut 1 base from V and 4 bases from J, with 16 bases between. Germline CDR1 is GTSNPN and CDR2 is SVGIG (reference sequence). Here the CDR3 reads CAWSDPRGFGTEAFF. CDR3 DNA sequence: TGTGCCTGGAGTGATCCTCGGGGGTTTGGCACTGAAGCTTTCTTT. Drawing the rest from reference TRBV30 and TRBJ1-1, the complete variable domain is SQTIHQWPATLVQPVGSPLSLECTVEGTSNPNLYWYRQAAGRGLQLLFYSVGIGQISSEVPQNLSASRPQDRQFILSSKKLLLSDSGFYLCAWSDPRGFGTEAFFGQGTRLTVV.

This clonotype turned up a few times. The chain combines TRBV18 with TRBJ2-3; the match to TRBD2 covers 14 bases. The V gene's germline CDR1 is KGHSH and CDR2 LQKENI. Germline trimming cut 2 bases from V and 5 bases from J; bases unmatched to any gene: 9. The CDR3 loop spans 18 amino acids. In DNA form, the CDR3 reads TGTGCCAGCTCACCATTATGGACTAGCGGGGGGCGTAGAGATACGCAGTATTTT. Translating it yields CASSPLWTSGGRRDTQYF. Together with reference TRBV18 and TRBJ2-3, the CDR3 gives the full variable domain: NAGVMQNPRHLVRRRGQEARLRCSPMKGHSHVYWYRQLPEEGLKFMVYLQKENIIDESGMPKERFSAEFPKEGPSILRIQQVVRGDSAAYFCASSPLWTSGGRRDTQYFGPGTRLTVL.

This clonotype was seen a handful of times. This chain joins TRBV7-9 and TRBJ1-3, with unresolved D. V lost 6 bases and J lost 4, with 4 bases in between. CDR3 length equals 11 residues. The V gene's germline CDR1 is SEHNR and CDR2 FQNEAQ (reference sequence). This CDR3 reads CASSSGNTIYF. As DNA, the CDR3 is TGTGCCAGCAGTTCGGGAAACACCATATATTTT.

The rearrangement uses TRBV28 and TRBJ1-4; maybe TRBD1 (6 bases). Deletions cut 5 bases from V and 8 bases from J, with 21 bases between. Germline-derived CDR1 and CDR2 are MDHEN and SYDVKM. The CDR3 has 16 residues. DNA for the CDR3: TGTGCCAGCAGTCAGAGCCGGGGGCACGAGGGGGAAAAACTGTTTTTT. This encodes CASSQSRGHEGEKLFF.

CDR3 DNA: TGTGCCAGCAGCCTTAATTCAGGGGATCAGCCCCAGCATTTT. This gives the protein CASSLNSGDQPQHF. The chain couples TRBV6-5 to TRBJ1-5; D might be TRBD1 (6 bases). The CDR3 runs 14 residues. The V and J ends lost 6 bases and 5 bases respectively, with 14 bases between them. Germline CDR1 reads MNHEY; CDR2 reads SVGAGI.

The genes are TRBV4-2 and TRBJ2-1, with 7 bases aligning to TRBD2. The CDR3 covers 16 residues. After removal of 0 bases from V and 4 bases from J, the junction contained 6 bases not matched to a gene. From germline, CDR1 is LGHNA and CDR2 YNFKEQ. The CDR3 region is CASSQEERGTYNEQFF. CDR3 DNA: TGTGCCAGCAGCCAAGAGGAGCGGGGCACATACAATGAGCAGTTCTTC.

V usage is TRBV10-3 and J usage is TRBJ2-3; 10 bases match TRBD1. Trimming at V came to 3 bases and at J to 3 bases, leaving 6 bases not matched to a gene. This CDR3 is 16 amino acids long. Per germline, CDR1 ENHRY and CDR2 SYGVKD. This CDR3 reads CAISEDRGRKTDTQYF. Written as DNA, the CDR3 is TGTGCCATCAGTGAAGACAGGGGGCGGAAAACAGATACGCAGTATTTT.

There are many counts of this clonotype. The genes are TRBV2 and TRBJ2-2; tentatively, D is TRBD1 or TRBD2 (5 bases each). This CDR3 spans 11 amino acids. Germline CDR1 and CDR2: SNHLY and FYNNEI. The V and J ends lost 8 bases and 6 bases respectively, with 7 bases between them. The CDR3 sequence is CASRDPGELFF. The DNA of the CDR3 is TGTGCCAGCCGGGACCCCGGGGAGCTGTTTTTT.

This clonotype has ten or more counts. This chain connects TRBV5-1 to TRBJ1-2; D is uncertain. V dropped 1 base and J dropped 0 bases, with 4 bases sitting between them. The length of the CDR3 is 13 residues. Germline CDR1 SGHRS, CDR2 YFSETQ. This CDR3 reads CASSLSSNYGYTF. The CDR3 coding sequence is TGCGCCAGCAGCTTGTCGTCTAACTATGGCTACACCTTC.